The sequence of this T cell receptor (beta chain) was determined in a study of blood T cell repertoires in COVID-19. Study-wide context: From the United States, Italy and Spain came samples of acute and convalescent COVID-19. In each case, the material was cDNA or gDNA derived from T cells, B-cell-depleted T cells, or PBMCs.

A single count supports this clone. CDR1 is SGDLS, CDR2 YYNGEE, per germline. CDR3 length: 14 amino acids. V dropped 4 bases and J dropped 1 base, with 12 bases sitting between them. In the authors' workflow: Reference gene primer amplification in the assay estimated nucleated cell counts. The assay was immunoSEQ multiplex PCR, and TCRdb's table has in-frame clones only and misses some. The D gene and trimming were derived from the DNA, and the V and J assignments and clone size from that table. The sample has about 310,000 clones; nearly 90% are singletons. The receptor was derived from a woman aged 18-29 years with acute COVID-19. The gene calls are TRBV9 and TRBJ2-7; no firm D call. Sequenced material: PBMCs or T cells enriched from blood (not recorded which). CDR3 in amino acids: CASSPEVRSYEQYF. The DNA for the CDR3 is TGTGCCAGCAGCCCAGAGGTCCGGTCCTACGAGCAGTACTTC.